These T cell receptor beta chains were read from a single sample in a study of shared clonotypes between healthy human individuals. Some clones are missing from TCRdb's copy, which holds only in-frame ones; the method was immunoSEQ multiplex PCR. The sample shows more than 2,000,000 clones, around nine tenths of them seen only once. Sequenced input: naive CD4+ T cells sorted from blood. Source of these receptors: a young man in good health. Each CDR3 is given with its conserved first and last residue. A D gene is named only where the DNA matches it firmly. Some rows mark clone size as missing; the rest say once, few, many or name a class of expanded clone.

TRBD2	NA	TRBV11-2	TRBJ2-5	TGTGCCAGCAGCTTGGGAACTAGCGGGCAAGAGACCCAGTACTTC	CASSLGTSGQETQYF
NA	NA	TRBV5-1	TRBJ2-3	TGCGCCAGCAGCTTGGTCACAGGACTAAGCACAGATACGCAGTATTTT	CASSLVTGLSTDTQYF
TRBD1	NA	TRBV7-2	TRBJ1-6	TGTGCCAGCAGCCCAACCGGGACAGGGTTTTCACCCCTCCACTTT	CASSPTGTGFSPLHF
NA	NA	TRBV13	TRBJ1-3	TGTGCCAGCAGCTTCCGTGGAAACACCATATATTTT	CASSFRGNTIYF
NA	NA	TRBV11-2	TRBJ1-1	TGTGCCAGTGGGGGGGCGAACACTGAAGCTTTCTTT	CASGGANTEAFF
NA	NA	TRBV18	TRBJ1-5	TGTGCCAGCTCAAACACAGAGAATCAGCCCCAGCATTTT	CASSNTENQPQHF
NA	NA	TRBV6-5	TRBJ2-3	TGTGCCAGCAGTTACTCGATTGGGGGCGTAGGAGATACGCAGTATTTT	CASSYSIGGVGDTQYF
NA	NA	TRBV15	TRBJ2-3	TGTGCCACCAGCAGAGATACGTCCCCAGATACGCAGTATTTT	CATSRDTSPDTQYF
TRBD2	NA	TRBV10-2	TRBJ2-5	TGCGCCAGCAGCGCTAGCGGGGCACAAGAGACCCAGTACTTC	CASSASGAQETQYF
NA	NA	TRBV6-1	TRBJ2-7	TGTGCCACCTCCACGAGGGGCTACGAGCAGTACTTC	CATSTRGYEQYF
TRBD2	NA	TRBV28	TRBJ2-7	TGTGCCAGCAGTTTAGGGGGGGGAGACTACGAGCAGTACTTC	CASSLGGGDYEQYF
NA	once	TRBV27	TRBJ2-1	TGTGCCAGCAGTTGGGACCACTACAATGAGCAGTTCTTC	CASSWDHYNEQFF
NA	NA	TRBV30	TRBJ2-3	TGTGCCTGGGGGACCGGGACACCAAGCACAGATACGCAGTATTTT	CAWGTGTPSTDTQYF
NA	NA	TRBV19	TRBJ2-4	TGTGCCAGTAGGGATATTGGAAACATTCAGTACTTC	CASRDIGNIQYF